This T cell receptor (beta chain) was captured by sequencing in a study of T-cell memory formation after mild COVID-19. This clonotype showed up just a few times. The 5'RACE method, run with constant-segment primers, produced TCR alpha and TCR beta cDNA libraries (carrying sample barcodes and UMIs). Via MiXCR, TCRdb re-called the 5' RACE reads, giving one row per CDR3 protein. The sample includes over 500,000 distinct CDR3 sequences, approximately 15% of them seen just once. Trimming cost V 3 bases and J 5 bases, with 17 bases left between them. The CDR3 spans 15 residues. The sequencing sample was made of PBMCs or a T cell subset sorted from them (not recorded which). This clonotype was sampled from an adult woman who had mild COVID-19 (a few samples of this study predate the infection). Cell type and time point are not known. The chain joins TRBV23-1 to TRBJ2-7; D possibly corresponds to TRBD2 (6 bases). TRBV23-1 is classed as an ORF, of uncertain function. The CDR3 DNA is TGCGCCAGCAGTCATAGCTCCAGGGAGGACCACGAGCAGTACTTC. It translates to CASSHSSREDHEQYF.